These T cell receptor beta chains were read from a single sample in a study of blood T cells in healthy people across ages. TCRdb reanalysed the 5' RACE reads using MiXCR and keeps one entry per CDR3 protein. The data show about 1.7 million distinct CDR3 sequences, about 28% seen once. Input material: blood. Receptor source: a woman in her 30s in good health. Each CDR3 is given with its conserved first and last residue. Each record gives: D gene, J gene, clone size, V gene, CDR3 protein, CDR3 DNA. D genes are given only for firm matches. Clone size is not always given. Where it is, it says once, few, many or a class for expanded clones.

d_call: NA
j_call: TRBJ1-4
clone_size: few
v_call: TRBV20-1
cdr3_aa: CSARRGASEEKLFF
cdr3_nt: TGCAGTGCCCGCAGGGGAGCCTCTGAGGAAAAACTGTTTTTT

d_call: NA
j_call: TRBJ2-1
clone_size: NA
v_call: TRBV5-1
cdr3_aa: CASSPRTALDEQFF
cdr3_nt: TGCGCCAGCAGCCCGAGGACGGCTTTGGATGAGCAGTTCTTC

d_call: NA
j_call: TRBJ2-1
clone_size: few
v_call: TRBV7-2
cdr3_aa: CASSLEVTTMGNEQFF
cdr3_nt: TGTGCCAGCAGCTTAGAGGTGACTACTATGGGAAATGAGCAGTTCTTC

d_call: NA
j_call: TRBJ1-1
clone_size: NA
v_call: TRBV6-6
cdr3_aa: CASSSLGLKAFF
cdr3_nt: TGTGCCAGCAGTTCCTTGGGACTGAAGGCTTTCTTT

d_call: NA
j_call: TRBJ2-7
clone_size: NA
v_call: TRBV20-1
cdr3_aa: CSAIEGLRGGGYEQYF
cdr3_nt: TGCAGTGCTATAGAGGGTCTAAGGGGAGGAGGATACGAGCAGTACTTC

d_call: NA
j_call: TRBJ2-6
clone_size: few
v_call: TRBV29-1
cdr3_aa: CSVASDINSGANVLTF
cdr3_nt: TGCAGCGTTGCTTCTGATATTAACTCTGGGGCCAACGTCCTGACTTTC

d_call: NA
j_call: TRBJ2-2
clone_size: NA
v_call: TRBV24-1
cdr3_aa: CATSGSANTGELFF
cdr3_nt: TGTGCCACCAGTGGAAGCGCGAACACCGGGGAGCTGTTTTTT

d_call: NA
j_call: TRBJ2-7
clone_size: few
v_call: TRBV5-1
cdr3_aa: CASSAGGPTYEQYF
cdr3_nt: TGCGCCAGCAGCGCAGGCGGCCCCACCTACGAGCAGTACTTC

d_call: TRBD1
j_call: TRBJ2-5
clone_size: NA
v_call: TRBV7-7
cdr3_aa: CASSLGAGTVQETQYF
cdr3_nt: TGTGCCAGCAGCTTAGGTGCCGGGACAGTTCAAGAGACCCAGTACTTC

d_call: TRBD1
j_call: TRBJ2-1
clone_size: NA
v_call: TRBV6-5
cdr3_aa: CASRRTGMGYNERFF
cdr3_nt: TGTGCCAGCAGGCGGACAGGAATGGGATACAATGAGCGGTTCTTC

d_call: NA
j_call: TRBJ2-5
clone_size: many
v_call: TRBV25-1
cdr3_aa: CASSDSRRRETQYF
cdr3_nt: TGTGCCAGCAGTGATTCGCGGCGGCGGGAGACCCAGTACTTC

d_call: NA
j_call: TRBJ2-7
clone_size: few
v_call: TRBV11-2
cdr3_aa: CASSLARTVRHEQYF
cdr3_nt: TGTGCCAGCAGCTTAGCCAGGACAGTGCGGCACGAGCAGTACTTC

d_call: NA
j_call: TRBJ1-2
clone_size: NA
v_call: TRBV14
cdr3_aa: CASSYDQLSNRDGYTF
cdr3_nt: TGTGCCAGCAGCTATGACCAACTATCAAACAGGGACGGCTACACCTTC

d_call: NA
j_call: TRBJ1-4
clone_size: NA
v_call: TRBV5-1
cdr3_aa: CASSIGMGDEKLFF
cdr3_nt: TGCGCCAGCAGCATCGGGATGGGTGATGAAAAACTGTTTTTT

d_call: NA
j_call: TRBJ1-2
clone_size: NA
v_call: TRBV6-2/TRBV6-3
cdr3_aa: CASTGGVRDYYGYTF
cdr3_nt: TGTGCCAGCACCGGGGGCGTCAGGGACTACTATGGCTACACCTTC

d_call: TRBD1
j_call: TRBJ2-3
clone_size: NA
v_call: TRBV12-3/TRBV12-4
cdr3_aa: CASSLAGTGGGDTQYF
cdr3_nt: TGTGCCAGCAGTTTAGCGGGGACAGGGGGCGGAGATACGCAGTATTTT

d_call: NA
j_call: TRBJ2-3
clone_size: NA
v_call: TRBV20-1
cdr3_aa: CSAIPRGEGYTDTQYF
cdr3_nt: TGCAGTGCTATACCCAGGGGAGAGGGGTACACAGATACGCAGTATTTT

d_call: NA
j_call: TRBJ2-7
clone_size: few
v_call: TRBV9
cdr3_aa: CASSATGGPGYEQYF
cdr3_nt: TGTGCCAGCAGCGCCACCGGGGGGCCCGGATACGAGCAGTACTTC

d_call: NA
j_call: TRBJ2-7
clone_size: NA
v_call: TRBV7-3
cdr3_aa: CASSLGGLPHEQYF
cdr3_nt: TGTGCCAGCAGCTTAGGGGGACTCCCGCACGAGCAGTACTTC

d_call: NA
j_call: TRBJ1-5
clone_size: few
v_call: TRBV3-1
cdr3_aa: CASSPRQVNQPQHF
cdr3_nt: TGTGCCAGCAGCCCCCGACAGGTCAATCAGCCCCAGCATTTT

d_call: TRBD1
j_call: TRBJ2-7
clone_size: NA
v_call: TRBV10-3
cdr3_aa: CAISPGTDPTYEQYF
cdr3_nt: TGTGCCATCAGTCCTGGGACAGACCCTACCTACGAGCAGTACTTC

d_call: TRBD2
j_call: TRBJ2-5
clone_size: NA
v_call: TRBV5-1
cdr3_aa: CASSLRSRNAGGQETQYF
cdr3_nt: TGCGCCAGCAGCTTGAGAAGTCGGAATGCGGGAGGGCAAGAGACCCAGTACTTC

d_call: NA
j_call: TRBJ1-1
clone_size: NA
v_call: TRBV6-2/TRBV6-3
cdr3_aa: CASSDPYRGDTEAFF
cdr3_nt: TGTGCCAGCAGCGACCCTTATCGGGGGGACACTGAAGCTTTCTTT

d_call: NA
j_call: TRBJ1-1
clone_size: few
v_call: TRBV10-3
cdr3_aa: CAIRADTEAFF
cdr3_nt: TGTGCCATCAGGGCTGACACTGAAGCTTTCTTT

d_call: NA
j_call: TRBJ1-4
clone_size: few
v_call: TRBV6-6
cdr3_aa: CEKTSEIPNEKLFF
cdr3_nt: TGCGAAAAAACATCGGAGATCCCTAATGAAAAACTGTTTTTT

d_call: NA
j_call: TRBJ1-1
clone_size: NA
v_call: TRBV12-3/TRBV12-4
cdr3_aa: CASTIASNTEAFF
cdr3_nt: TGTGCCAGCACCATCGCATCGAACACTGAAGCTTTCTTT

d_call: TRBD1
j_call: TRBJ1-1
clone_size: many
v_call: TRBV12-5
cdr3_aa: CASGPGQPNTEAFF
cdr3_nt: TGTGCTAGTGGCCCGGGACAGCCGAACACTGAAGCTTTCTTT

d_call: TRBD1
j_call: TRBJ2-7
clone_size: NA
v_call: TRBV18
cdr3_aa: CASSGTGDVYEQYF
cdr3_nt: TGTGCCAGCTCGGGGACAGGTGATGTCTACGAGCAGTACTTC

d_call: TRBD1
j_call: TRBJ2-7
clone_size: NA
v_call: TRBV28
cdr3_aa: CASSLIGTGGFEQYF
cdr3_nt: TGTGCCAGCAGCCTTATAGGGACAGGGGGATTCGAGCAGTACTTC

d_call: NA
j_call: TRBJ2-3
clone_size: many
v_call: TRBV7-2
cdr3_aa: CASSSQPPDTQYF
cdr3_nt: TGTGCCAGCAGCTCCCAACCGCCCGATACGCAGTATTTT

d_call: NA
j_call: TRBJ2-5
clone_size: few
v_call: TRBV20-1
cdr3_aa: CSAPKPDGQETRYF
cdr3_nt: TGCAGTGCACCCAAGCCGGACGGTCAAGAGACCCGGTACTTC

d_call: TRBD1
j_call: TRBJ2-7
clone_size: few
v_call: TRBV18
cdr3_aa: CASSPGGQVEQYF
cdr3_nt: TGTGCCAGCTCACCAGGGGGACAGGTCGAGCAGTACTTC

d_call: TRBD2
j_call: TRBJ2-1
clone_size: few
v_call: TRBV2
cdr3_aa: CASKGLASYNEQFF
cdr3_nt: TGTGCCAGCAAAGGACTAGCCTCCTACAATGAGCAGTTCTTC

d_call: NA
j_call: TRBJ2-3
clone_size: NA
v_call: TRBV9
cdr3_aa: CASSVGPPSTDTQYF
cdr3_nt: TGTGCCAGCAGCGTAGGACCGCCAAGCACAGATACGCAGTATTTT

d_call: NA
j_call: TRBJ2-7
clone_size: few
v_call: TRBV7-9
cdr3_aa: CASSPLGRVYEQYF
cdr3_nt: TGTGCCAGCAGCCCCCTTGGACGGGTCTACGAGCAGTACTTC

d_call: TRBD2
j_call: TRBJ2-7
clone_size: NA
v_call: TRBV6-5
cdr3_aa: CASSPRHGTSIHEQYF
cdr3_nt: TGTGCCAGCAGCCCAAGGCACGGGACTAGCATCCACGAGCAGTACTTC

d_call: NA
j_call: TRBJ2-7
clone_size: NA
v_call: TRBV5-1
cdr3_aa: CASSLYPDYEQYF
cdr3_nt: TGCGCCAGCAGCTTGTACCCAGACTACGAGCAGTACTTC

d_call: NA
j_call: TRBJ2-4
clone_size: NA
v_call: TRBV30
cdr3_aa: CAWSGPANIQYF
cdr3_nt: TGTGCCTGGTCGGGTCCCGCAAACATTCAGTACTTC

d_call: NA
j_call: TRBJ2-1
clone_size: few
v_call: TRBV2
cdr3_aa: CASALPSSYNEQFF
cdr3_nt: TGTGCCAGCGCCTTGCCGAGCTCCTACAATGAGCAGTTCTTC

d_call: TRBD1
j_call: TRBJ2-1
clone_size: many
v_call: TRBV24-1
cdr3_aa: CATRAGTGYYNEQFF
cdr3_nt: TGTGCCACCAGAGCAGGGACAGGGTATTACAATGAGCAGTTCTTC

d_call: NA
j_call: TRBJ1-2
clone_size: many
v_call: TRBV30
cdr3_aa: CAWTPTNYGYTF
cdr3_nt: TGTGCCTGGACGCCAACTAACTATGGCTACACCTTC

d_call: NA
j_call: TRBJ2-7
clone_size: many
v_call: TRBV10-3
cdr3_aa: CAIRKKHEQYF
cdr3_nt: TGTGCCATCAGGAAGAAGCACGAGCAGTACTTC

d_call: NA
j_call: TRBJ1-1
clone_size: few
v_call: TRBV29-1
cdr3_aa: CSAGQRMNTEAFF
cdr3_nt: TGCAGCGCAGGGCAGCGCATGAACACTGAAGCTTTCTTT

d_call: TRBD2
j_call: TRBJ2-2
clone_size: NA
v_call: TRBV2
cdr3_aa: CASSVRTSGVAGELFF
cdr3_nt: TGTGCCAGCAGTGTACGAACCAGCGGGGTTGCCGGGGAGCTGTTTTTT

d_call: NA
j_call: TRBJ2-7
clone_size: NA
v_call: TRBV6-5
cdr3_aa: CASSYNGGPYEQYF
cdr3_nt: TGTGCCAGCAGTTATAACGGAGGTCCCTACGAGCAGTACTTC

d_call: NA
j_call: TRBJ2-7
clone_size: NA
v_call: TRBV12-3/TRBV12-4
cdr3_aa: CASSLIRYF
cdr3_nt: TGTGCCAGCAGTTTAATACGGTACTTC

d_call: NA
j_call: TRBJ1-4
clone_size: NA
v_call: TRBV7-6
cdr3_aa: CASSLSIFDNEKLFF
cdr3_nt: TGTGCCAGCAGCTTAAGTATTTTTGATAATGAAAAACTGTTTTTT

d_call: TRBD1
j_call: TRBJ1-2
clone_size: many
v_call: TRBV6-5
cdr3_aa: CASSYHRGHEGYTF
cdr3_nt: TGTGCCAGCAGTTACCACAGGGGGCATGAGGGCTACACCTTC

d_call: TRBD1
j_call: TRBJ1-1
clone_size: NA
v_call: TRBV29-1
cdr3_aa: CSVSGTGGFTKAFF
cdr3_nt: TGCAGCGTTTCAGGGACAGGGGGCTTCACTAAAGCTTTCTTT

d_call: NA
j_call: TRBJ1-2
clone_size: few
v_call: TRBV19
cdr3_aa: CASRVGPSIYGYTF
cdr3_nt: TGTGCCAGTAGAGTGGGCCCTAGCATCTATGGCTACACCTTC

d_call: NA
j_call: TRBJ2-7
clone_size: many
v_call: TRBV12-3/TRBV12-4
cdr3_aa: CASSPGRLSSYEQYF
cdr3_nt: TGTGCCAGCAGCCCGGGGCGGCTAAGCTCCTACGAGCAGTACTTC

d_call: TRBD2
j_call: TRBJ2-7
clone_size: NA
v_call: TRBV20-1
cdr3_aa: CSASGPGRGGYEQYF
cdr3_nt: TGCAGCGCCTCCGGCCCTGGGCGGGGGGGCTACGAGCAGTACTTC

d_call: TRBD1
j_call: TRBJ1-1
clone_size: few
v_call: TRBV12-3/TRBV12-4
cdr3_aa: CASSSRDRGRAFF
cdr3_nt: TGTGCCAGCTCGTCCCGGGACAGGGGGCGAGCTTTCTTT

d_call: NA
j_call: TRBJ2-7
clone_size: NA
v_call: TRBV11-2
cdr3_aa: CASSLEGNLGQYF
cdr3_nt: TGTGCCAGCAGCTTAGAGGGCAACTTGGGGCAGTACTTC

d_call: NA
j_call: TRBJ2-1
clone_size: NA
v_call: TRBV6-1
cdr3_aa: CASSADSVNEQFF
cdr3_nt: TGTGCCAGCAGTGCTGACAGTGTCAATGAGCAGTTCTTC

d_call: NA
j_call: TRBJ1-5
clone_size: few
v_call: TRBV7-9
cdr3_aa: CASSFNTGNGQPQHF
cdr3_nt: TGTGCCAGCAGTTTTAATACAGGGAATGGCCAGCCCCAGCATTTT

d_call: TRBD2
j_call: TRBJ2-3
clone_size: NA
v_call: TRBV4-2
cdr3_aa: CASSQDSGGPDTQYF
cdr3_nt: TGTGCCAGCAGCCAAGATAGCGGGGGGCCCGATACGCAGTATTTT

d_call: TRBD1
j_call: TRBJ2-5
clone_size: many
v_call: TRBV20-1
cdr3_aa: CSAYGQGGGETQYF
cdr3_nt: TGCAGTGCTTACGGACAGGGGGGAGGAGAGACCCAGTACTTC

d_call: NA
j_call: TRBJ1-1
clone_size: few
v_call: TRBV7-3
cdr3_aa: CASSSDGLNTEAFF
cdr3_nt: TGTGCCAGCAGCAGCGACGGGTTGAACACTGAAGCTTTCTTT

d_call: NA
j_call: TRBJ2-5
clone_size: NA
v_call: TRBV7-8
cdr3_aa: CASSSVVGAGEQYF
cdr3_nt: TGTGCCAGCAGCTCCGTGGTGGGAGCGGGTGAGCAGTACTTC